Presented here are 6 T cell receptor beta chains from one specimen sequenced in a study of blood T cell repertoires in COVID-19. The repertoire was sequenced with immunoSEQ multiplex PCR; TCRdb's copy has only in-frame clones and lacks some. Of some 83,000 clones listed, around 80% were seen once; the top ten hold around 5.3%. The sequenced sample was peripheral blood. All receptors come from a man aged 55-75 years with active or convalescent COVID-19.

This clone showed up just a few times. One end of the junction does not line up with germline, which may come from a read error. CDR3 amino acids: CASSLDLAGAHEQFF. The CDR3, as DNA: TGTGCTAGCAGCTTAGATCTAGCGGGGGCCCATGAGCAGTTCTTC. This chain connects TRBV7-7 to TRBJ2-1, with 10 bases that match TRBD2. Per germline, CDR1 SSHAT and CDR2 FNYEAQ (reference sequence). The CDR3 has 15 residues.

This clone was recorded a few times. This rearrangement joins TRBV6-2 or TRBV6-3 to TRBJ2-2; 8 bases agree with TRBD2. The CDR3 consists of 16 residues. Trimming removed 4 bases from V and 5 bases from J; junction bases left unmatched: 9. Germline CDR1 reads MNHEY; CDR2 reads SVGEGT. CDR3 loop: CASSSRTSSWTGELFF. The CDR3 DNA reads TGTGCCAGCAGTTCCCGGACTAGCTCGTGGACCGGGGAGCTGTTTTTT.

The chain has TRBV28 and TRBJ1-2; 7 nucleotides match TRBD1. The germline gives CDR1 MDHEN, CDR2 SYDVKM. The V segment lost 2 bases and the J segment 2 bases; nucleotides outside the gene matches: 5. This CDR3 has 15 amino acids. In nucleotides, the CDR3 is TGTGCCAGCAGTTTAGAGGGGGCGGGGAACTATGGCTACACCTTC. Its protein product is CASSLEGAGNYGYTF.

This clone was detected only a few times. The chain carries TRBV6-5 and TRBJ1-6, with no clear D. Trimming left V 8 bases short and J 10 bases short, with 18 bases between. The CDR3 length is 14 residues. CDR1 and CDR2 from the germline V gene are MNHEY and SVGAGI. CDR3 in amino acids: CASAREGRRSPLHF. The DNA for the CDR3 is TGTGCCAGCGCCCGGGAGGGAAGGAGATCACCCCTCCACTTT.

The CDR3 here is CASSSTGDQPQHF. CDR3 bases: TGTGCCAGCAGCTCGACAGGCGATCAGCCCCAGCATTTT. This chain joins TRBV6-5 and TRBJ1-5, with D tentatively TRBD1 (6 bases). Germline loops: CDR1 MNHEY, CDR2 SVGAGI. Trimming removed 6 bases from V and 5 bases from J, with 11 bases in between. This CDR3 spans 13 amino acids.

This clone has just one count. The chain employs TRBV7-9 and TRBJ1-5, with D uncertain. V lost 2 bases to trimming and J lost 2 bases, with 13 bases between them. Germline values: CDR1 SEHNR, CDR2 FQNEAQ (reference sequence). The CDR3 consists of 16 residues. The CDR3 region is CASSLFATGGNQPQHF. CDR3 bases: TGTGCCAGCAGCTTATTTGCCACCGGGGGCAATCAGCCCCAGCATTTT.